This T cell receptor beta chain is from a study of blood T cell repertoires in COVID-19. Study as a whole: From T cells, B-cell-depleted T cells, or PBMCs came the material, which was cDNA or gDNA.

With 2 bases clipped from V and 10 bases from J, the junction kept 7 bases outside the gene matches. This CDR3 spans 13 amino acids. CDR1 and CDR2 (germline): SGHVS, FQNEAQ. Participants, 18 to 89 years old, spanned under 30 US areas. Symptom resolution, clearance, or two negative PCRs marked donors in Cohort 3 as recovered. Methods used by the authors: Reference gene primer amplification gave estimated nucleated cell counts. The data were produced by immunoSEQ multiplex PCR, yet TCRdb's version contains in-frame clones alone and is incomplete. V, J and clone size reflect that table, while D and trimming were determined from the DNA. The table lists 370,000 or so clones, 70% to 90% of them singletons.

The TCR sequence derives from a young man who had recovered from COVID-19. The genes are TRBV7-8 and TRBJ1-1; TRBD1 agrees at 7 bases. The sample taken for sequencing was PBMCs or T cells enriched from blood (not recorded which). The CDR3 protein is CASSLTPGGAAFF. The CDR3 region has the DNA TGTGCCAGCAGCTTAACCCCAGGGGGAGCAGCTTTCTTT.